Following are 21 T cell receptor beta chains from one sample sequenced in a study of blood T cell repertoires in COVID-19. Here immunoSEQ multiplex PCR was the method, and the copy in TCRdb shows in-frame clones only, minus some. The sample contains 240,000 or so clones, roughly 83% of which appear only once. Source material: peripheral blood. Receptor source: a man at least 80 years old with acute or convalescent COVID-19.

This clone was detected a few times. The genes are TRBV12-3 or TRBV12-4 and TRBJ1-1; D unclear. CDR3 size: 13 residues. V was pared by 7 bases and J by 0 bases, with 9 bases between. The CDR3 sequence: CASTWQMNTEAFF. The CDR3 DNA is TGTGCCAGCACGTGGCAGATGAACACTGAAGCTTTCTTT.

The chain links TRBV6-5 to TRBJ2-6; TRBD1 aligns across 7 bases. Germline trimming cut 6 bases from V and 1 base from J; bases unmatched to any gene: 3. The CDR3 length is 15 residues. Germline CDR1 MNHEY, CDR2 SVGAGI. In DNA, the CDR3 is TGTGCCAGCAGGTCGGGACAGTCTGGGGCCAACGTCCTGACTTTC. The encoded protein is CASRSGQSGANVLTF.

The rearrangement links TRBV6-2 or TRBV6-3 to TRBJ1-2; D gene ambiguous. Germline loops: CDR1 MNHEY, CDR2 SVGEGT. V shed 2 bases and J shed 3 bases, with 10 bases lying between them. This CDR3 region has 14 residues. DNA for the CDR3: TGTGCCAGCAGTTACGACATTACTCACTATGGCTACACCTTC. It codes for CASSYDITHYGYTF.

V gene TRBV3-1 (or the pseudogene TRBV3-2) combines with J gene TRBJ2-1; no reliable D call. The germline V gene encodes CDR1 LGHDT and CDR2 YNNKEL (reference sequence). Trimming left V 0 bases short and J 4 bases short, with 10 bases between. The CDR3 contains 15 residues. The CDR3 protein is CASSQDLYPYNEQFF. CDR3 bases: TGTGCCAGCAGCCAAGATCTCTACCCTTACAATGAGCAGTTCTTC.

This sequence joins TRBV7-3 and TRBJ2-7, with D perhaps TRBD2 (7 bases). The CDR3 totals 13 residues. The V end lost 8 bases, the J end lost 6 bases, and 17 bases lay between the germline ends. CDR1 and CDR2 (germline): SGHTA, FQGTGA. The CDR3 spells CASGGALVGEQYF. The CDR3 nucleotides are TGTGCCAGCGGGGGGGCCTTGGTGGGCGAGCAGTACTTC. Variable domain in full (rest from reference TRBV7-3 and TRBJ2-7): GAGVSQTPSNKVTEKGKYVELRCDPISGHTALYWYRQSLGQGPEFLIYFQGTGAADDSGLPNDRFFAVRPEGSVSTLKIQRTERGDSAVYLCASGGALVGEQYFGPGTRLTVT.

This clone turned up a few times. The CDR3 sequence: CATSAGVNNQPQHF. The CDR3 DNA follows: TGTGCCACCAGTGCCGGGGTGAATAATCAGCCCCAGCATTTT. This chain joins TRBV24-1 and TRBJ1-5; no clear D. In germline, CDR1 is KGHDR, CDR2 SFDVKD. V lost 5 bases and J 4 bases, leaving 11 bases between the germline ends. The CDR3 is 14 amino acids.

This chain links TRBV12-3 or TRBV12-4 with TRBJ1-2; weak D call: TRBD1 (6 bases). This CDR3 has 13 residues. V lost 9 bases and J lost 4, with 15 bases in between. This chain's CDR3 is CASRLLGGYGYTF. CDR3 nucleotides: TGTGCCAGTCGATTATTAGGGGGCTATGGCTACACCTTC.

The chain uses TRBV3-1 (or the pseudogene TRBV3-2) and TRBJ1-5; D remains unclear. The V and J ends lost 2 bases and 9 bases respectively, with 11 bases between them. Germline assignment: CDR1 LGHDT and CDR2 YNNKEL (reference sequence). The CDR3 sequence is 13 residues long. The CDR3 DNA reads TGTGCCAGCAGCCAAAGACTTACCGGGCCCCAGCATTTT. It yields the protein CASSQRLTGPQHF.

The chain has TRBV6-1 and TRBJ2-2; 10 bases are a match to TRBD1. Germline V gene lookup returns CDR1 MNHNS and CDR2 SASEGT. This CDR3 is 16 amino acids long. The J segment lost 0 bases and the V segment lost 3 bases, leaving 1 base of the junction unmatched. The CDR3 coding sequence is TGTGCCAGCAGTGAGGGACAGGGGTCGAACACCGGGGAGCTGTTTTTT. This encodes CASSEGQGSNTGELFF.

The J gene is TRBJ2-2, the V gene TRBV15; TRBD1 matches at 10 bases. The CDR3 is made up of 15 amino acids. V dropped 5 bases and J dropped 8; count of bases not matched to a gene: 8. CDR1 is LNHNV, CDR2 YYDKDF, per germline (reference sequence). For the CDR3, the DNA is TGTGCCACCAGCTGGGACAGGGGCTTGAGAGGGGAGCTGTTTTTT. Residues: CATSWDRGLRGELFF. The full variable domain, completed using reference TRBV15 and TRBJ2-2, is DAMVIQNPRYQVTQFGKPVTLSCSQTLNHNVMYWYQQKSSQAPKLLFHYYDKDFNNEADTPDNFQSRRPNTSFCFLDIRSPGLGDTAMYLCATSWDRGLRGELFFGEGSRLTVL.

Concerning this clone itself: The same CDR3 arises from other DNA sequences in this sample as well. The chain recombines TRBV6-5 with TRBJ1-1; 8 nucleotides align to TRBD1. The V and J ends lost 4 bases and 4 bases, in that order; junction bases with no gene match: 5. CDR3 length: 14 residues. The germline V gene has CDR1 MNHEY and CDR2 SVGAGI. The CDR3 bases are TGTGCCAGCAGTTCCACAGGGGGTCGCACTGAAGCTTTCTTT. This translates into CASSSTGGRTEAFF.

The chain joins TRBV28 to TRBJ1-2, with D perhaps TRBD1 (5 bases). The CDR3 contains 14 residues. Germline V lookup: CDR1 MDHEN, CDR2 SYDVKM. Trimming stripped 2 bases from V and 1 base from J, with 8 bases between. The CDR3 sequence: CASSLGTYNYGYTF. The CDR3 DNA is TGTGCCAGCAGTTTAGGGACTTATAACTATGGCTACACCTTC.

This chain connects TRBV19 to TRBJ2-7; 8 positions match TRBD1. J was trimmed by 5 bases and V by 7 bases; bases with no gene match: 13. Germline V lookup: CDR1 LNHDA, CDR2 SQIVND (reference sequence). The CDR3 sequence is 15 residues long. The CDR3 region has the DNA TGTGCCAGTAAACAGGGGGGAAAGAGTATCAACGAGCAGTACTTC. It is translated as CASKQGGKSINEQYF.

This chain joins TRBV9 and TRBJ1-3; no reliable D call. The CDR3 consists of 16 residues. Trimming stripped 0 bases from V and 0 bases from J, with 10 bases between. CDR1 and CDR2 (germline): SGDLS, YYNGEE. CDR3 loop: CASSVDPGSSGNTIYF. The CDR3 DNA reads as TGTGCCAGCAGCGTAGATCCGGGGTCCTCTGGAAACACCATATATTTT.

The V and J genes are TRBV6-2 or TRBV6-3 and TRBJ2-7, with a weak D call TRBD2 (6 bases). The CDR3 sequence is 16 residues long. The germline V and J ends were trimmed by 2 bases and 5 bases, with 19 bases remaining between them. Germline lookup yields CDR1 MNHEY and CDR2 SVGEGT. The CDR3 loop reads CASSYPRGGAPNEQYF. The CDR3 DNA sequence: TGTGCCAGCAGTTACCCACGCGGCGGGGCCCCCAACGAGCAGTACTTC.

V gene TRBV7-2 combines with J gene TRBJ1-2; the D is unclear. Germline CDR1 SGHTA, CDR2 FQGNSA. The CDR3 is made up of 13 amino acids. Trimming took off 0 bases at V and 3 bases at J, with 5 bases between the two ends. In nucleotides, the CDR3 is TGTGCCAGCAGCTTAGCTGCGGACTATGGCTACACCTTC. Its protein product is CASSLAADYGYTF.

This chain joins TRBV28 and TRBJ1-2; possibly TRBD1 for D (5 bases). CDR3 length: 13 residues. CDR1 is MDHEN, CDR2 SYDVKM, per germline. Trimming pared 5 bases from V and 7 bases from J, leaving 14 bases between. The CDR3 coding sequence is TGTGCCAGCAGTCAACCAGGGCCCCGTGGCTACACCTTC. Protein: CASSQPGPRGYTF.

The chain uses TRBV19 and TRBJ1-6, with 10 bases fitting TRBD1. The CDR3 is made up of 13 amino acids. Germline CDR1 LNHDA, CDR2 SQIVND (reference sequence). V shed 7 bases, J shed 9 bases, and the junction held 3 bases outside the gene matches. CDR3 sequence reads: CASKGQGSSPLHF. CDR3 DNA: TGTGCCAGTAAGGGACAGGGGTCTTCACCCCTCCACTTT.

The CDR3 spells CASSQDQGVGETQYF. For the CDR3, the DNA is TGCGCCAGCAGCCAAGATCAGGGGGTAGGAGAGACCCAGTACTTC. The rearrangement joins TRBV4-3 to TRBJ2-5; the match to TRBD1 covers 7 bases. V was pared by 0 bases and J by 4 bases, with 5 bases of the junction left unmatched. The CDR3 contains 15 residues. Germline CDR1 is LGHNA and CDR2 is YSLEER.

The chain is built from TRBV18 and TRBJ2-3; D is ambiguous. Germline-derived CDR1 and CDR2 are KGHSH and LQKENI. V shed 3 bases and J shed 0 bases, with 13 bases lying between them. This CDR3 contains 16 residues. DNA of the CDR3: TGTGCCAGCTCACCGATCTACGCCACTAGCACAGATACGCAGTATTTT. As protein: CASSPIYATSTDTQYF. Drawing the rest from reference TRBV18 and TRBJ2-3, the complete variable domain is NAGVMQNPRHLVRRRGQEARLRCSPMKGHSHVYWYRQLPEEGLKFMVYLQKENIIDESGMPKERFSAEFPKEGPSILRIQQVVRGDSAAYFCASSPIYATSTDTQYFGPGTRLTVL.

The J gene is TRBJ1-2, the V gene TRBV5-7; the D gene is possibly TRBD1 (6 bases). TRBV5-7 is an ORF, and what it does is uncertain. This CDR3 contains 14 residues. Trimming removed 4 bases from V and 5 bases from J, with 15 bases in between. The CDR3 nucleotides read TGTGCCAGCAGCAAAACACAGGGAGGGTATGGCTACACCTTC. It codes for CASSKTQGGYGYTF.